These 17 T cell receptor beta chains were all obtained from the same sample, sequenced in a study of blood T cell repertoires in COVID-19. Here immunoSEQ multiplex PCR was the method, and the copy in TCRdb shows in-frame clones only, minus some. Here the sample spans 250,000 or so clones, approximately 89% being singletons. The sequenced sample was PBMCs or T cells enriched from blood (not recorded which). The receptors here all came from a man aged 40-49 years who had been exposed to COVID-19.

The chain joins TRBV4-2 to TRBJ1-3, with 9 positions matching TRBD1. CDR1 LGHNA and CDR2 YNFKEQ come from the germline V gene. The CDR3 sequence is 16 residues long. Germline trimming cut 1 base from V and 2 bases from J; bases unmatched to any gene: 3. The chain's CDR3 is CASSQVQGAAGNTIYF. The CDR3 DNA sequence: TGTGCCAGCAGCCAAGTACAGGGGGCTGCTGGAAACACCATATATTTT.

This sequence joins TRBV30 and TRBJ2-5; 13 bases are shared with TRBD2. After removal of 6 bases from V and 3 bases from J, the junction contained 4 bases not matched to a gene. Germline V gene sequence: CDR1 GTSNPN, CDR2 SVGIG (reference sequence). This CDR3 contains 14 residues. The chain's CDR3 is CACPGLAGKETQYF. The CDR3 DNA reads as TGTGCCTGCCCGGGACTAGCGGGAAAAGAGACCCAGTACTTC.

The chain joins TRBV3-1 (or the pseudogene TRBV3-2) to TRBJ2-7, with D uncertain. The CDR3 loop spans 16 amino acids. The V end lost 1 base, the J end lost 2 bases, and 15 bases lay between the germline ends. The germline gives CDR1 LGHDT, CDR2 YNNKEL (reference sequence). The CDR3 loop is CASSQGLVTNTYEQYF. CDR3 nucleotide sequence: TGTGCCAGCAGCCAAGGTCTGGTTACCAACACCTACGAGCAGTACTTC.

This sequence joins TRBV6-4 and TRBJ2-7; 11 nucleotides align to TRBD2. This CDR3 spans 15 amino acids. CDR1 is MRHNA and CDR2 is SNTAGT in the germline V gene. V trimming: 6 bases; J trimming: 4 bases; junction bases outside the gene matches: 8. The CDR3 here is CASRMVTSGIYEQYF. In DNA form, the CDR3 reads TGTGCCAGCAGGATGGTGACTAGCGGGATATACGAGCAGTACTTC.

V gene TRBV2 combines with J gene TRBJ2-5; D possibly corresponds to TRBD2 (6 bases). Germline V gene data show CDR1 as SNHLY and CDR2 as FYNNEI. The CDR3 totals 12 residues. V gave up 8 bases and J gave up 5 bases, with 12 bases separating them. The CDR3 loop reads CASFRDLETQYF. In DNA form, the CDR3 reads TGTGCCAGCTTCCGGGACTTGGAGACCCAGTACTTC.

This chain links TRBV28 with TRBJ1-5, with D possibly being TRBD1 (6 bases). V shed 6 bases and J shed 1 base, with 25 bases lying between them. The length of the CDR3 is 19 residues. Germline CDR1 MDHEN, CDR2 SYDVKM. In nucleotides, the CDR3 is TGTGCCAGCAGGCAACAGGGTCCCCGGCACCTAATAAGCAATCAGCCCCAGCATTTT. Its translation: CASRQQGPRHLISNQPQHF.

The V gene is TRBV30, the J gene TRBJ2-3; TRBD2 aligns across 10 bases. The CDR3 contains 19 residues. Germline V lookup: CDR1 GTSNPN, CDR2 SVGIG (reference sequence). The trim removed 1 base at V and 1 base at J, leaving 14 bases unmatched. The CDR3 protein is CAWSDSFQREGHGTDTQYF. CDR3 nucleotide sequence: TGTGCCTGGAGTGATTCGTTCCAGCGGGAGGGCCACGGCACAGATACGCAGTATTTT.

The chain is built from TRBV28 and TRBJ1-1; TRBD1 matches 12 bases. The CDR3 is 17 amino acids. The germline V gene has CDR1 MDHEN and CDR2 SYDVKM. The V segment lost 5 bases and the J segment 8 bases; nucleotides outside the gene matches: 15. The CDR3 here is CASSITGTGGDLEEAFF. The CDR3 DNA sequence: TGTGCCAGCAGTATCACCGGGACAGGGGGCGACCTGGAAGAAGCTTTCTTT.

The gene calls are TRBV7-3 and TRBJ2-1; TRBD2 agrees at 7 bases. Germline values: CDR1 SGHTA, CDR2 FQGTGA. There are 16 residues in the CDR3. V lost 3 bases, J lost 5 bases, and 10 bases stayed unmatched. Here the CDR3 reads CASSFYGTNRHNEQFF. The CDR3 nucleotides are TGTGCCAGCAGCTTTTACGGGACTAACAGACACAATGAGCAGTTCTTC.

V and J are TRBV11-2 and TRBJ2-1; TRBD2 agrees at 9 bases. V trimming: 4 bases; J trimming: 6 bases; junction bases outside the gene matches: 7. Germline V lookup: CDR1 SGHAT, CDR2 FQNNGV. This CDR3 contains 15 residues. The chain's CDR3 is CASSSRLAETNEQFF. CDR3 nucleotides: TGTGCCAGCAGCTCCCGACTAGCGGAGACCAATGAGCAGTTCTTC.

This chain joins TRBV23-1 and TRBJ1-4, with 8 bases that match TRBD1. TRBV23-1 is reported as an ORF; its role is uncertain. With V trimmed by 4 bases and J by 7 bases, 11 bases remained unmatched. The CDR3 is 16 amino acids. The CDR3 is CASSRTGGVTVEKLFF. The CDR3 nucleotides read TGCGCCAGCAGTCGAACAGGGGGGGTTACTGTTGAAAAACTGTTTTTT.

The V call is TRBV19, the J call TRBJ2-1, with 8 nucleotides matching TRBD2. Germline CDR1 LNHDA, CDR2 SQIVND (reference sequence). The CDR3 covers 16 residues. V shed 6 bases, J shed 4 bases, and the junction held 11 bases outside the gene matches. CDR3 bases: TGTGCCAGTAGCAATGCGACTAGCGTTCGTTACAATGAGCAGTTCTTC. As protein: CASSNATSVRYNEQFF.

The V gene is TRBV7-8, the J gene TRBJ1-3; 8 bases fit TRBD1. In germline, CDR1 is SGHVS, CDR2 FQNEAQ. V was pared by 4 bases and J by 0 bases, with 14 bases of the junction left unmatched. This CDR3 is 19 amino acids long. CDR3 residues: CASSSYRDRNLISGNTIYF. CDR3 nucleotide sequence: TGTGCCAGCAGCTCCTACCGGGACAGGAATTTGATCTCTGGAAACACCATATATTTT.

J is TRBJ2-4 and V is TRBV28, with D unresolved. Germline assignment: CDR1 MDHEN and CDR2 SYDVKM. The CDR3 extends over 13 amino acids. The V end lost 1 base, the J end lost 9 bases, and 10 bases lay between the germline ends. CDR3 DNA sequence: TGTGCCAGCAGTTTATCAGGCTTTGGCATTCAGTACTTC. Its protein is CASSLSGFGIQYF.

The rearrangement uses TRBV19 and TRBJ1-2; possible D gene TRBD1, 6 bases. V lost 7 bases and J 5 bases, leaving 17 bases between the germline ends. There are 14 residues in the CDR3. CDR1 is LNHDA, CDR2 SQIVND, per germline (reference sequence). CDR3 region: CASTMGARIYGYTF. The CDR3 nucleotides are TGTGCCAGTACCATGGGGGCGCGGATTTATGGCTACACCTTC.

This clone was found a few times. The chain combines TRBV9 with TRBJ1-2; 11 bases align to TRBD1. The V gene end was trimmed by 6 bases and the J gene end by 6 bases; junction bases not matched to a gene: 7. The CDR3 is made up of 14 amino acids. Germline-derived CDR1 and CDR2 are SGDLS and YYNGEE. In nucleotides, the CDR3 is TGTGCCAGCACCTTGGACAGGGGGCTTGATGGCTACACCTTC. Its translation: CASTLDRGLDGYTF.

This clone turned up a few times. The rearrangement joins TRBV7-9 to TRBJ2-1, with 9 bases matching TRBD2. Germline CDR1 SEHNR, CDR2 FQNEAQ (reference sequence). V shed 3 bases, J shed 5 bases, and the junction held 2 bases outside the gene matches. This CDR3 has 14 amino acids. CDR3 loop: CASSFASGDNEQFF. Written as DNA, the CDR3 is TGTGCCAGCAGCTTTGCTAGCGGGGACAATGAGCAGTTCTTC.